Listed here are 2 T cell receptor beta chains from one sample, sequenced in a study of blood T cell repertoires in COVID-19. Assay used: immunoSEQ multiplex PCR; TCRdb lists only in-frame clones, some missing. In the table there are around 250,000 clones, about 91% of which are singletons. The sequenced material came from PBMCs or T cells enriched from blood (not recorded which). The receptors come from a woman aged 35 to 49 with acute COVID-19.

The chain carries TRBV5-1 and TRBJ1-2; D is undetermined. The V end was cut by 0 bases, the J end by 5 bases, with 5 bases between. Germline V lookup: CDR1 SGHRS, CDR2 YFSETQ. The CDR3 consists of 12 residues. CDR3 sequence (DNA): TGCGCCAGCAGCTTGGTAATATATGGCTACACCTTC. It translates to CASSLVIYGYTF.

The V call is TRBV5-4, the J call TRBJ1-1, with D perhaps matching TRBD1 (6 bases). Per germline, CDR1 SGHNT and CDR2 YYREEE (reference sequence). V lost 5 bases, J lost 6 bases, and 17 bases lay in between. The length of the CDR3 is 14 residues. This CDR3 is CASRLEGELSEAFF. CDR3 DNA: TGTGCCAGCAGGCTAGAGGGGGAGCTCTCTGAAGCTTTCTTT.